The 17 T cell receptor beta chains presented below share a single source sample, sequenced in a study of T-cell memory formation after mild COVID-19. TCRdb fed the 5' RACE reads into MiXCR, producing one record per CDR3 protein. The table includes approximately 300,000 distinct CDR3 sequences, less than 20% detected once. Sequenced material: PBMCs or a T cell subset sorted from them (not recorded which). Every receptor here comes from a man between 18 and 35 years old who had mild COVID-19 (a few samples of this study predate the infection). Cell type and time point are not known.

This clonotype was counted between two and nine times. The chain couples TRBV6-5 to TRBJ1-5; D is unresolved. CDR1 is MNHEY, CDR2 SVGAGI, per germline. Trimming took 6 bases from V and 2 from J, leaving 11 bases between them. CDR3 length equals 14 residues. Here the CDR3 DNA reads TGTGCCAGCAGATTGTATTCGGGCAATCAGCCCCAGCATTTT. It specifies CASRLYSGNQPQHF.

This chain's CDR3 is CSVDLGRNEQFF. The CDR3 coding sequence is TGCAGCGTTGATCTGGGGAGGAATGAGCAGTTCTTC. J is TRBJ2-1 and V is TRBV29-1; D perhaps matches TRBD2 (6 bases). This CDR3 has 12 amino acids. V was shortened by 3 bases and J by 7 bases, with 10 bases between the two germline ends. Germline-derived CDR1 and CDR2 are SQVTM and ANQGSEA.

This chain uses TRBV21-1 with TRBJ2-6; TRBD2 is taken as the D call from the table, unchecked against the DNA. TRBV21-1 is marked as a pseudogene. The CDR3 is made up of 18 amino acids. CDR3 bases: TGTGCCAGCAGCAGGGAACCGGGACTGCGCTCTGGGGCCAACGTCCTGACTTTC. It specifies CASSREPGLRSGANVLTF.

This chain joins TRBV4-1 and TRBJ2-1; D possibly matches TRBD1 or TRBD2 (5 bases each). CDR3 size: 16 residues. V was cut by 0 bases and J by 0 bases, with 9 bases left in between. Germline V gene sequence: CDR1 MGHRA, CDR2 YSYEKL. CDR3: CASSQDWGSSYNEQFF. In DNA form, the CDR3 reads TGCGCCAGCAGCCAAGATTGGGGGAGCTCCTACAATGAGCAGTTCTTC.

Many counts were recorded for this clonotype. The chain combines TRBV12-3 or TRBV12-4 with TRBJ2-4, with 10 bases that match TRBD1. V trimming: 6 bases; J trimming: 6 bases; junction bases outside the gene matches: 5. This CDR3 has 14 amino acids. The CDR3 loop reads CASRMTGGPNIQYF. Written as DNA, the CDR3 is TGTGCCAGCAGAATGACAGGGGGCCCAAACATTCAGTACTTC.

The J gene is TRBJ1-5, the V gene TRBV3-1; D is ambiguous. Germline CDR1 and CDR2: LGHDT and YNNKEL (reference sequence). Trimming took off 3 bases at V and 1 base at J, with 10 bases between the two ends. CDR3 length: 15 residues. CDR3 DNA: TGTGCCAGCAGCCAGGGAGGGAAGAGCAATCAGCCCCAGCATTTT. It encodes CASSQGGKSNQPQHF.

This clonotype was found a few times. The V gene is TRBV7-9, the J gene TRBJ2-2, with 10 bases lining up with TRBD1. This CDR3 has 14 residues. The germline V gene encodes CDR1 SEHNR and CDR2 FQNEAQ (reference sequence). Unmatched junction bases numbered 2, after V lost 4 bases and J lost 6 bases. The CDR3 sequence: CASSWTGGSGELFF. CDR3 nucleotides: TGTGCCAGCAGCTGGACAGGGGGTTCCGGGGAGCTGTTTTTT.

In its sample, this clonotype was seen many times. The rearrangement links TRBV7-2 to TRBJ2-5; D is uncertain. This CDR3 is 15 amino acids long. Per the germline V gene, CDR1 is SGHTA and CDR2 is FQGNSA. The germline V and J ends were trimmed by 0 bases and 0 bases, with 8 bases remaining between them. In nucleotides, the CDR3 is TGTGCCAGCAGCTTAGCTGGAACCTACCAAGAGACCCAGTACTTC. Its protein is CASSLAGTYQETQYF.

The chain employs TRBV7-8 and TRBJ2-3, with D hard to call. The CDR3 runs to 14 residues. Between the trimmed V and J ends, which lost 4 bases and 8 bases, there was a span of 16 bases. From germline, CDR1 is SGHVS and CDR2 FQNEAQ. The CDR3 DNA follows: TGTGCCAGCAGCTCCCAGCGCAGGTCGGGTACGCAGTATTTT. It yields the protein CASSSQRRSGTQYF. Full variable domain (rest looked up from reference TRBV7-8 and TRBJ2-3): GAGVSQSPRYKVAKRGQDVALRCDPISGHVSLFWYQQALGQGPEFLTYFQNEAQLDKSGLPSDRFFAERPEGSVSTLKIQRTQQEDSAVYLCASSSQRRSGTQYFGPGTRLTVL.

The V call is TRBV7-2, the J call TRBJ2-3, with 7 bases that match TRBD1. The CDR3 has 15 residues. V lost 5 bases and J lost 0; bases outside the gene matches: 5. From germline, CDR1 is SGHTA and CDR2 FQGNSA. CDR3: CASSGDRLSTDTQYF. For the CDR3, the DNA is TGTGCCAGCAGCGGGGACAGATTGAGCACAGATACGCAGTATTTT.

The chain recombines TRBV3-1 with TRBJ2-7; D remains ambiguous. The CDR3 runs 15 residues. Trimming pared 1 base from V and 5 bases from J, leaving 15 bases between. The germline V gene has CDR1 LGHDT and CDR2 YNNKEL (reference sequence). The CDR3 DNA follows: TGTGCCAGCAGCCAAGCTACGCTAATGGCCAACGAGCAGTACTTC. Its translation is CASSQATLMANEQYF.

This clonotype was detected a few times. The gene calls are TRBV28 and TRBJ2-7; 7 bases agree with TRBD1. Germline V gene sequence: CDR1 MDHEN, CDR2 SYDVKM. The CDR3 sequence is 13 residues long. V dropped 9 bases and J dropped 7; count of bases not matched to a gene: 12. The CDR3 nucleotides read TGTGCCAGTCGGTCCGGGACAGAACAAGAGCAGTACGTC. This gives the protein CASRSGTEQEQYV.

The gene calls are TRBV6-6 and TRBJ2-1, with a possible D match to TRBD2 (6 bases). The germline V gene encodes CDR1 MNHNY and CDR2 SVGAGI (reference sequence). Deletions cut 8 bases from V and 2 bases from J, with 16 bases between. This CDR3 comprises 15 residues. The CDR3: CASAPGSRAYNEQFF. The CDR3 DNA reads TGTGCCAGCGCCCCCGGGAGTCGGGCCTACAATGAGCAGTTCTTC.

The J gene is TRBJ2-1, the V gene TRBV5-1; D is uncertain. V shed 7 bases and J shed 0 bases, with 11 bases lying between them. Germline V gene sequence: CDR1 SGHRS, CDR2 YFSETQ. The CDR3 loop spans 14 amino acids. The CDR3 spells CASAYPSSYNEQFF. CDR3 DNA: TGCGCCAGCGCATACCCAAGCTCCTACAATGAGCAGTTCTTC.

This clonotype has more than one count but fewer than ten. The chain employs TRBV28 and TRBJ2-2, with 7 nucleotides matching TRBD2. The CDR3 is made up of 15 amino acids. Losses at the gene ends were 5 bases for V and 3 bases for J; bases not matched to a gene: 6. Germline V gene lookup returns CDR1 MDHEN and CDR2 SYDVKM. CDR3 residues: CASSPWGGDTGELFF. CDR3 DNA: TGTGCCAGCAGTCCCTGGGGGGGGGACACCGGGGAGCTGTTTTTT.

This clonotype has only a few counts. The CDR3 spells CASSLDGSQGGQFF. For the CDR3, the DNA is TGTGCCAGCAGCTTAGACGGATCCCAGGGGGGGCAGTTCTTC. This chain joins TRBV7-2 and TRBJ2-1, with D tentatively TRBD1 (7 bases). The CDR3 has 14 amino acids. Per the germline V gene, CDR1 is SGHTA and CDR2 is FQGNSA. The V gene lost 1 base and the J gene lost 12 bases, with 16 bases spanning the gap.

V and J are TRBV19 and TRBJ1-2; D possibly corresponds to TRBD1 (6 bases). The CDR3 has 13 residues. V lost 2 bases, J lost 4 bases, and 8 bases lay in between. From germline, CDR1 is LNHDA and CDR2 SQIVND (reference sequence). The chain's CDR3 is CASSISGAYGYTF. The CDR3 coding sequence is TGTGCCAGTAGTATATCGGGGGCCTATGGCTACACCTTC.